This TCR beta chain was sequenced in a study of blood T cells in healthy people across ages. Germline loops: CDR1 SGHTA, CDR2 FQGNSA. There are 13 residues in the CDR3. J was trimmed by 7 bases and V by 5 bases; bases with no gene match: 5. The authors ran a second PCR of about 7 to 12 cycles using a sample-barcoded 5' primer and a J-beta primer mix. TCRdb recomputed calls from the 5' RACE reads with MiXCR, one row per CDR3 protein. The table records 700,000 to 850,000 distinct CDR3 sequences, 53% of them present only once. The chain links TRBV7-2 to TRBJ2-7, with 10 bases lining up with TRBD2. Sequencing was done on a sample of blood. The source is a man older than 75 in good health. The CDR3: CASSTGTSEEQYF. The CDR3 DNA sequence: TGTGCCAGCAGCACCGGGACTAGCGAAGAGCAGTACTTC.